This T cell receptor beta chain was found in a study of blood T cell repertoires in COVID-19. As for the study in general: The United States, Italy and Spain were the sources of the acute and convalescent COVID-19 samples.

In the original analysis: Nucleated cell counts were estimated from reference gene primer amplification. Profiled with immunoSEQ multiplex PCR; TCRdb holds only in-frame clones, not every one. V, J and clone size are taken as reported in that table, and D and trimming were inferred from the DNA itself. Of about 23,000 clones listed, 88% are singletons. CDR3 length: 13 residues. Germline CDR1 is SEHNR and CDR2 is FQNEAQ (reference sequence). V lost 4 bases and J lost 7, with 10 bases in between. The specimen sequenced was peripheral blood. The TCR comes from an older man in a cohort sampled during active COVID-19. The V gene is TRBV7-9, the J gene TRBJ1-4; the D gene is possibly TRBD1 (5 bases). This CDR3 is CASSSGGGEKLFF. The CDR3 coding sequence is TGTGCCAGCAGCTCGGGGGGAGGTGAAAAACTGTTTTTT.